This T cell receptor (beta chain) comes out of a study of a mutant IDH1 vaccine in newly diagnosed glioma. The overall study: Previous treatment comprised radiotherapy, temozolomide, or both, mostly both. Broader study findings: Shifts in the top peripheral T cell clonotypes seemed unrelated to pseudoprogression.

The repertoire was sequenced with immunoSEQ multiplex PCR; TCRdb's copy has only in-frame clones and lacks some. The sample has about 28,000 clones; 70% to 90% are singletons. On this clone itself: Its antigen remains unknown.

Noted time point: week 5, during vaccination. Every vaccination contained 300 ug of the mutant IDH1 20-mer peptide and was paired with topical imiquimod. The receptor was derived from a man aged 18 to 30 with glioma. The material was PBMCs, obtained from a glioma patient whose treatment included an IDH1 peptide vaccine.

This CDR3 is CASSQDIGTSNYGYTF. For the CDR3, the DNA is TGCGCCAGCAGCCAAGACATCGGGACATCCAACTATGGCTACACCTTC. The rearrangement links TRBV4-3 to TRBJ1-2; D may be TRBD1 (6 bases). Germline-derived CDR1 and CDR2 are LGHNA and YSLEER. The CDR3 has 16 amino acids. The ends were cut back, 0 bases at V and 2 bases at J, with 13 bases in the middle.